This TCR beta chain was obtained from a study of CXCR3 chemokines and chemotherapy response in bladder cancer. This clonotype was recorded a few times. The V end was cut by 7 bases, the J end by 0 bases, with 9 bases between. This CDR3 spans 13 amino acids. TCRdb redid the calling of the PCR reads with MiXCR, one entry per CDR3 protein. The sample includes about 13,000 distinct CDR3 sequences, around 12% seen only once; the top ten take 20% to 30%. The V call is TRBV12-3 or TRBV12-4, the J call TRBJ2-5; no clear D gene. This TCR was recovered from a human donor with bladder cancer that did not respond to neoadjuvant chemotherapy. This sample was obtained from a patient whose treatment included neoadjuvant chemotherapy. In DNA, the CDR3 is TGTGCCAGCATGCCAGGCAACCAAGAGACCCAGTACTTC. Translated, it gives CASMPGNQETQYF.